Ten or more counts support the clone carrying this T cell receptor (beta chain). CDR1 and CDR2 from the germline V gene are DFQATT and SNEGSKA (reference sequence). There are 17 residues in the CDR3. V was pared by 3 bases and J by 6 bases, with 18 bases of the junction left unmatched. This specimen comes from a study of low-dose radiotherapy and immunotherapy resistance in tumors. Study background: While receiving nivolumab 240 mg every two weeks, patients also received ipilimumab 1 mg/kg every six weeks, both intravenously.

Time point described: before trial treatment. Primers targeting TRAV and TRBV primed first-strand cDNA, covering alpha and beta chains. TCRs were amplified for around 20 PCR cycles with a constant-region primer and V-primer adapter. TCRdb ran MiXCR on the reads and lists one entry per CDR3 protein. The sample has 80,000 to 90,000 distinct CDR3 sequences, roughly a sixth seen once; the top ten hold approximately 2.8%. The rearrangement links TRBV20-1 to TRBJ2-3; 7 bases map to TRBD2. Sample: PBMCs, taken before treatment. This sequence was found in a male donor with prostate cancer. CDR3 nucleotide sequence: TGCAGTGCTAGTGACGGACGGGAGAGGACTAGAGGCGATACGCAGTATTTT. Protein: CSASDGRERTRGDTQYF.